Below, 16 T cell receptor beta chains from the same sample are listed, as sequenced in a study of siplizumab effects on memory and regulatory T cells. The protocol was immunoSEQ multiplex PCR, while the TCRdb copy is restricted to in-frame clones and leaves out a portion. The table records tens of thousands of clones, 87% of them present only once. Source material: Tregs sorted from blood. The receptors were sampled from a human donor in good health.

The CDR3 nucleotides are TGTGCCAGCTCACTCCTTGACGACACGAACTACGAGCAGTACTTC. Its protein is CASSLLDDTNYEQYF. V and J are TRBV18 and TRBJ2-7; D not resolved. Germline V gene sequence: CDR1 KGHSH, CDR2 LQKENI. The V gene lost 4 bases and the J gene lost 3 bases, with 16 bases spanning the gap. This CDR3 is built from 15 residues.

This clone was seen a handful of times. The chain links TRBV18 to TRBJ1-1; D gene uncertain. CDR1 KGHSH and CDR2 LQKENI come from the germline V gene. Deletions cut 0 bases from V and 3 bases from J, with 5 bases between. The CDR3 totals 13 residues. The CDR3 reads CASSPPMDTEAFF. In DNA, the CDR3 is TGTGCCAGCTCACCACCCATGGACACTGAAGCTTTCTTT.

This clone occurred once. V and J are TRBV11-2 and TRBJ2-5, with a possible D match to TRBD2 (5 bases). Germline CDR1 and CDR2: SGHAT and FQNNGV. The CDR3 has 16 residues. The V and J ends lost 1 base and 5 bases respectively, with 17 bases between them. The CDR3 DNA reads TGTGCCAGCAGCTTAGCTGTGGGGTGGGGAGTGGAGACCCAGTACTTC. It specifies CASSLAVGWGVETQYF.

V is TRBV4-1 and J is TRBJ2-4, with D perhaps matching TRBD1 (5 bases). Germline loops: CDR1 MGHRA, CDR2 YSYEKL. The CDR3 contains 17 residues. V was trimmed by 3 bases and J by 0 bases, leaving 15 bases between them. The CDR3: CASSQLTVPLAKNIQYF. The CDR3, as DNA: TGCGCCAGCAGCCAGCTGACAGTGCCCCTAGCCAAAAACATTCAGTACTTC.

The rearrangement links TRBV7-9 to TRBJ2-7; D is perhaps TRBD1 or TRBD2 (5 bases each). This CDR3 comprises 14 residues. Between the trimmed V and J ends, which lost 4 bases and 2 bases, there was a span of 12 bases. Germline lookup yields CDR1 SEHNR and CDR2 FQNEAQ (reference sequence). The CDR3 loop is CASSSRDGTYEQYF. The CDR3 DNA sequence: TGTGCCAGCAGCTCCCGGGACGGGACCTACGAGCAGTACTTC. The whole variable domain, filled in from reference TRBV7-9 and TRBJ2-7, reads DTGVSQNPRHKITKRGQNVTFRCDPISEHNRLYWYRQTLGQGPEFLTYFQNEAQLEKSRLLSDRFSAERPKGSFSTLEIQRTEQGDSAMYLCASSSRDGTYEQYFGPGTRLTVT.

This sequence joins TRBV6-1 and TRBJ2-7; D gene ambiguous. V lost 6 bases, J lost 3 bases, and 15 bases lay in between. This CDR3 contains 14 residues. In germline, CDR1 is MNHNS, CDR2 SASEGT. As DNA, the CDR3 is TGTGCCAGCAGCCCCGAGGCGGTCCACTACGAGCAGTACTTC. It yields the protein CASSPEAVHYEQYF.

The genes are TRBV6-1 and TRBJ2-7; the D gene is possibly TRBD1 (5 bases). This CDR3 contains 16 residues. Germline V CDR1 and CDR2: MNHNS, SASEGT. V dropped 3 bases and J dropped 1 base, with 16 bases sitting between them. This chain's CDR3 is CASSDFFQGRSYEQYF. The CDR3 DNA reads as TGTGCCAGCAGTGATTTTTTCCAGGGAAGGTCCTACGAGCAGTACTTC.

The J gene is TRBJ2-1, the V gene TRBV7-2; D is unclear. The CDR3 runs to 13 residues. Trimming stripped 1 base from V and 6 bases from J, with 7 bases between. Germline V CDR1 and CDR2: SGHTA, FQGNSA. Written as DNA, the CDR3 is TGTGCCAGCAGCTTAGTCCTGTTCAATGAGCAGTTCTTC. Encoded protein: CASSLVLFNEQFF.

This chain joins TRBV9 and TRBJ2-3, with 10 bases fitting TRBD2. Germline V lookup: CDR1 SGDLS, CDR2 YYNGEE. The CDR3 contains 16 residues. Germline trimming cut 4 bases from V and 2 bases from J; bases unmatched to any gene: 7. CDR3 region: CASSILTSGDTDTQYF. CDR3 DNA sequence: TGTGCCAGCAGCATCTTAACTAGCGGGGACACAGATACGCAGTATTTT.

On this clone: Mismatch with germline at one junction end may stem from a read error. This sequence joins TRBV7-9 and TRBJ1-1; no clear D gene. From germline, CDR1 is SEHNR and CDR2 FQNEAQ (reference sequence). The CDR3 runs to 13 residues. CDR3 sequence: CASSFWQNTEAFF. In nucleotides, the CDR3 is TGCGCCAGCAGCTTCTGGCAGAACACTGAAGCTTTCTTT.

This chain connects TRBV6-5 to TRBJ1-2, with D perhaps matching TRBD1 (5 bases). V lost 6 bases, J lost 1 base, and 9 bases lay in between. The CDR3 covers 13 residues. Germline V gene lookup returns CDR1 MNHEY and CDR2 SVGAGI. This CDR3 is CASRGDDNYGYTF. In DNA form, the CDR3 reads TGTGCCAGCAGAGGGGACGATAACTATGGCTACACCTTC.

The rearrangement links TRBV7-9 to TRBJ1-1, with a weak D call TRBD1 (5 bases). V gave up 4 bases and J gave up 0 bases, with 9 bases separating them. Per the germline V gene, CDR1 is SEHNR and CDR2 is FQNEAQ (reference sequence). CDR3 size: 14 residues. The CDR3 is CASSWGTLNTEAFF. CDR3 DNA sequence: TGTGCCAGCAGCTGGGGGACTCTGAACACTGAAGCTTTCTTT.

The DNA of the CDR3 is TGCGCCAGCAGGAGCGGGACTAGCCGCTTCGGTGAGCAGTTCTTC. Amino acid sequence: CASRSGTSRFGEQFF. This chain joins TRBV5-1 and TRBJ2-1; TRBD2 matches 9 bases. CDR1 and CDR2 (germline): SGHRS, YFSETQ. V trimming: 5 bases; J trimming: 9 bases; junction bases outside the gene matches: 12. This CDR3 is built from 15 residues.

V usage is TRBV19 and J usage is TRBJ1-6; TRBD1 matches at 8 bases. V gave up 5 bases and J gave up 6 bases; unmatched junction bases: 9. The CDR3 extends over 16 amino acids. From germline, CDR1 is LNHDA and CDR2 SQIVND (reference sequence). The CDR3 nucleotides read TGTGCCAGTAGTGGCAGGGGGCGCTTCGGTAATTCACCCCTCCACTTT. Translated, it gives CASSGRGRFGNSPLHF.

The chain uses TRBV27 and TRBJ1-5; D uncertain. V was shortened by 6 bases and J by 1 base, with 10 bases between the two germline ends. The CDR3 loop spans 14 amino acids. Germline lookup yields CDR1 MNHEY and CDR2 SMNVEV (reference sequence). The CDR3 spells CASRGFGSNQPQHF. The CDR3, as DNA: TGTGCCAGCAGGGGTTTTGGGAGCAATCAGCCCCAGCATTTT.

For the CDR3, the DNA is TGTGCCAGCAGCTCTCCCCGACAGACCCTTCGGTCGGCTGGCTACACCTTC. This encodes CASSSPRQTLRSAGYTF. The chain has TRBV5-8 and TRBJ1-2; D possibly corresponds to TRBD1 (5 bases). Deletions cut 3 bases from V and 7 bases from J, with 25 bases between. Germline lookup yields CDR1 SGHTS and CDR2 YDEGEE. The CDR3 covers 17 residues.